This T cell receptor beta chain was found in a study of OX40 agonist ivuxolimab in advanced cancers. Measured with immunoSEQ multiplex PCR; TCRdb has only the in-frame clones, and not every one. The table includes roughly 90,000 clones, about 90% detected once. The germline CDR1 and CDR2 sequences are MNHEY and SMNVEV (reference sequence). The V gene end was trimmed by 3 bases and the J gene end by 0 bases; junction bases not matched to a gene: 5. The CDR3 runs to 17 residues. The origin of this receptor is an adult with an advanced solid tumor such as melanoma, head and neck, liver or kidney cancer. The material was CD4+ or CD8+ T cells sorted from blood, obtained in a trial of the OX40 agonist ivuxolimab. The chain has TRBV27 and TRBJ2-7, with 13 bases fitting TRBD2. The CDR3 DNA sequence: TGTGCCAGCAGTTTTTTGACTAGCGGGAGGCCCTCCTACGAGCAGTACTTC. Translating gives CASSFLTSGRPSYEQYF.